The rows below give T cell receptor beta chains drawn from one sample of a study of monozygotic twins with cystic fibrosis. TCRdb's table, derived via immunoSEQ multiplex PCR, lists solely in-frame clones and lacks some. The sample lists roughly 25,000 clones; about 96% were seen once. Sequenced: blood. Every receptor here comes from a girl aged 2-10 years with cystic fibrosis. CDR3s include the opening cysteine and the closing phenylalanine or tryptophan. The D gene is left open where the match is weak. Rows give clone size only sometimes, using once, few, many, or a class for an expanded clone.

.	TRBV5-6	TRBJ2-7	.	CASSLMRWAYEQYF	TGTGCCAGCAGCTTGATGCGGTGGGCCTACGAGCAGTACTTC
.	TRBV19	TRBJ1-5	.	CASSSRRNSNQPQHF	TGTGCCAGTAGTTCGCGACGGAATAGCAATCAGCCCCAGCATTTT
once	TRBV19	TRBJ2-3	TRBD2	CASSIRLATDTQYF	TGTGCCAGTAGTATCCGACTAGCTACAGATACGCAGTATTTT
.	TRBV4-1	TRBJ2-3	TRBD2	CASSQEWSGSADTQYF	TGCGCCAGCAGCCAAGAATGGAGCGGGAGTGCAGATACGCAGTATTTT
.	TRBV18	TRBJ2-7	.	CASSPRPATPSEQYF	TGTGCCAGCTCACCACGACCCGCGACGCCATCTGAGCAGTACTTC
.	TRBV19	TRBJ2-7	.	CASSPRRYSYEQYF	TGTGCCAGTAGTCCCCGACGGTACTCCTACGAGCAGTACTTC
.	TRBV5-1	TRBJ1-2	.	CASSDYSGEGYTF	TGCGCCAGCAGCGACTACAGCGGGGAGGGCTACACCTTC
.	TRBV4-1	TRBJ2-3	TRBD2	CASSRIIAGGLGGTDTQYF	TGCGCCAGCAGCCGGATTATAGCGGGAGGGCTCGGGGGAACAGATACGCAGTATTTT
.	TRBV10-3	TRBJ2-1	.	CAIRAEESSYNEQFF	TGTGCCATTCGAGCGGAAGAAAGCTCCTACAATGAGCAGTTCTTC
few	TRBV10-3	TRBJ1-2	.	CAISDPQGKVGYTF	TGTGCCATCAGTGATCCCCAGGGGAAGGTCGGCTACACCTTC
.	TRBV19	TRBJ2-1	.	CASSIDQAYNEQFF	TGTGCCAGTAGTATAGATCAGGCTTACAATGAGCAGTTCTTC
.	TRBV30	TRBJ2-5	TRBD1	CAWDRGQETQYF	TGTGCCTGGGACAGGGGGCAGGAGACCCAGTACTTC
.	TRBV7-2	TRBJ2-2	TRBD2	CASSWTSANTGELFF	TGTGCCAGCAGCTGGACTAGCGCGAACACCGGGGAGCTGTTTTTT
.	TRBV29-1	TRBJ2-1	.	CSAPAYNEQFF	TGCAGCGCCCCCGCGTACAATGAGCAGTTCTTC
.	TRBV19	TRBJ1-3	.	CASRRHDSDPTIYF	TGTGCCAGTAGAAGACACGACAGCGACCCCACCATATATTTT
.	TRBV5-4	TRBJ1-4	.	CASSLLPATNEKLFF	TGTGCCAGCAGCTTGTTGCCCGCAACTAATGAAAAACTGTTTTTT
.	TRBV5-1	TRBJ2-1	TRBD2	CASSLRPSGANEQFF	TGCGCCAGCAGCTTGAGGCCTAGCGGGGCTAATGAGCAGTTCTTC
.	TRBV27	TRBJ2-3	TRBD2	CASSLGLAGARWTQYF	TGTGCCAGCAGTTTGGGACTAGCGGGAGCCCGGTGGACGCAGTATTTT
once	TRBV5-4	TRBJ2-6	TRBD2	CASSGAGGKKATNVLTF	TGTGCCAGCAGTGGGGCCGGGGGGAAAAAAGCTACCAACGTCCTGACTTTC
.	TRBV5-6	TRBJ2-1	TRBD2	CASSLEGSGIYNEQFF	TGTGCCAGCAGCTTGGAAGGTAGCGGGATATACAATGAGCAGTTCTTC
once	TRBV6-6	TRBJ2-7	TRBD2	CASGLSSGSYEQYF	TGTGCCAGCGGTCTGTCTAGCGGCTCCTACGAGCAGTACTTC
.	TRBV11-2	TRBJ2-1	.	CASSSEGQFF	TGTGCCAGCAGCTCAGAGGGGCAGTTCTTC
.	TRBV7-2	TRBJ2-3	TRBD1	CASSSQDRVNTDTQYF	TGTGCCAGCAGCTCCCAGGACAGGGTAAACACAGATACGCAGTATTTT
.	TRBV5-1	TRBJ1-4	.	CASSPVQGNEKLFF	TGCGCCAGCAGCCCTGTTCAGGGGAATGAAAAACTGTTTTTT
.	TRBV6-5	TRBJ2-3	TRBD2	CASSRTSAPDTQYF	TGTGCCAGCAGTCGGACTAGCGCCCCAGATACGCAGTATTTT
.	TRBV9	TRBJ2-2	.	CASSVGTDYTGELFF	TGTGCCAGCAGCGTAGGGACAGATTACACCGGGGAGCTGTTTTTT
.	TRBV27	TRBJ2-2	.	CASSLGLTGELFF	TGTGCCAGCAGTTTGGGGTTAACCGGGGAGCTGTTTTTT
.	TRBV7-3	TRBJ1-1	.	CASSSTAGRGTEAFF	TGTGCCAGCAGCTCCACGGCAGGGAGGGGGACTGAAGCTTTCTTT
.	TRBV27	TRBJ2-3	.	CASSYLGDTQYF	TGTGCCAGCAGCTATTTGGGGGATACGCAGTATTTT
.	TRBV18	TRBJ2-5	.	CASSQQGLRGETQYF	TGTGCCAGCTCACAACAAGGGCTCCGGGGGGAGACCCAGTACTTC
.	TRBV5-1	TRBJ1-2	.	CASRVAGPYGYTF	TGCGCCAGCAGGGTGGCGGGGCCCTATGGCTACACCTTC
.	TRBV2	TRBJ2-2	TRBD1	CASRRGQGIGELFF	TGTGCCAGCAGGCGGGGACAGGGTATCGGGGAGCTGTTTTTT
.	TRBV21-1	TRBJ2-7	.	CASTLAGGPYEQYF	TGTGCCAGCACCTTAGCGGGAGGGCCCTACGAGCAGTACTTC
.	TRBV11-1	TRBJ2-5	TRBD2	CASSPGLAEGLKTQYF	TGTGCCAGCAGCCCCGGACTAGCGGAAGGGTTAAAGACCCAGTACTTC
.	TRBV10-2	TRBJ2-1	.	CASKDQGNNEQFF	TGCGCCAGCAAGGACCAAGGGAACAATGAGCAGTTCTTC
.	TRBV7-2	TRBJ1-5	TRBD1	CASSLGGQGAGQPQHF	TGTGCCAGCAGCTTAGGGGGACAGGGGGCAGGACAGCCCCAGCATTTT
.	TRBV19	TRBJ2-2	.	CATKGGANTGELFF	TGTGCCACTAAAGGGGGAGCGAACACCGGGGAGCTGTTTTTT
.	TRBV9	TRBJ2-2	.	CASSVDGRLTYTGELFF	TGTGCCAGCAGCGTAGACGGGCGACTTACTTACACCGGGGAGCTGTTTTTT
.	TRBV5-1	TRBJ2-3	TRBD2	CASSLASGADTDTQYF	TGCGCCAGCAGCTTGGCTAGCGGGGCAGACACAGATACGCAGTATTTT
.	TRBV7-8	TRBJ1-3	TRBD1	CASSARQGAWGNTIYF	TGTGCCAGCAGCGCGCGACAGGGGGCATGGGGAAACACCATATATTTT
.	TRBV18	TRBJ1-1	.	CASSPEGQITEAFF	TGTGCCAGCTCACCAGAAGGACAGATCACTGAAGCTTTCTTT
.	TRBV7-8	TRBJ2-7	TRBD2	CASRLTSGSSYEQYF	TGTGCCAGCAGACTGACTAGCGGAAGCTCCTACGAGCAGTACTTC
.	TRBV5-8	TRBJ2-5	.	CASSFVSGGSQETQYF	TGTGCCAGCAGCTTTGTTTCGGGCGGGTCACAAGAGACCCAGTACTTC
.	TRBV18	TRBJ1-5	.	CASSQGSRRGPQHF	TGTGCCAGCTCACAAGGCAGCCGTCGGGGGCCCCAGCATTTT
.	TRBV5-4	TRBJ2-1	.	CASSRTLSSYNEQFF	TGTGCCAGCAGCCGGACCCTTAGCTCCTACAATGAGCAGTTCTTC
.	TRBV9	TRBJ2-1	TRBD2	CASRSGTSAYNEQFF	TGTGCCAGCAGGTCCGGGACTAGCGCTTACAATGAGCAGTTCTTC
.	TRBV4-1	TRBJ1-1	.	CASSHRDLRGTEAFF	TGCGCCAGCAGCCACCGGGACCTTCGGGGCACTGAAGCTTTCTTT
.	TRBV9	TRBJ2-5	.	CASSSYGEETQYF	TGTGCCAGCAGCTCATACGGCGAAGAGACCCAGTACTTC
.	TRBV19	TRBJ1-1	.	CASSPFLTENTEAFF	TGTGCCAGTAGTCCCTTTTTAACAGAGAACACTGAAGCTTTCTTT
.	TRBV7-2	TRBJ1-1	.	CASSLSSGNEAFF	TGTGCCAGCAGCTTGTCCTCGGGCAATGAAGCTTTCTTT